The 14 T cell receptor beta chains reported below all come from one sample, sequenced in a study of blood T cell repertoires in COVID-19. Sequenced by immunoSEQ multiplex PCR; TCRdb stores in-frame clones only, minus some. This table holds about 70,000 clones, more than 80% found once. Sequencing was performed on peripheral blood. These receptors all come from a man older than 75 with acute or convalescent COVID-19.

The chain carries TRBV7-3 and TRBJ2-6; 7 bases agree with TRBD2. In germline, CDR1 is SGHTA, CDR2 FQGTGA. With 3 bases clipped from V and 4 bases from J, the junction kept 12 bases outside the gene matches. The CDR3 spans 18 residues. CDR3 nucleotide sequence: TGTGCCAGCAGCTTCGTGTTGAGCGGGGCACCCGGGGCCAACGTCCTGACTTTC. It translates to CASSFVLSGAPGANVLTF.

This clone turned up a few times. The CDR3 DNA reads as TGCGCCAGCAGCTTGGCGGCAGGGGCGGAGGAGACCCAGTACTTC. This translates into CASSLAAGAEETQYF. The genes are TRBV5-1 and TRBJ2-5, with TRBD1 as a possible D gene (6 bases). From germline, CDR1 is SGHRS and CDR2 YFSETQ. The V and J ends lost 0 bases and 5 bases respectively, with 14 bases between them. The CDR3 extends over 15 amino acids.

The V gene is TRBV7-2, the J gene TRBJ1-2; 9 bases line up with TRBD1. CDR3 length equals 13 residues. Trimming removed 8 bases from V and 10 bases from J; junction bases left unmatched: 11. CDR1 is SGHTA and CDR2 is FQGNSA in the germline V gene. The CDR3 region is CASRPTGTGIYTF. DNA for the CDR3: TGTGCCAGCCGCCCGACCGGGACAGGGATCTACACCTTC.

This clone was observed a few times. This chain joins TRBV10-3 and TRBJ2-7, with 8 positions matching TRBD1. V trimming: 7 bases; J trimming: 7 bases; junction bases outside the gene matches: 9. The CDR3 sequence is 13 residues long. Germline V gene data show CDR1 as ENHRY and CDR2 as SYGVKD. CDR3 region: CAITGQGLGEQYF. As DNA, the CDR3 is TGTGCCATCACTGGACAGGGTTTAGGGGAGCAGTACTTC.

The V gene is TRBV2, the J gene TRBJ2-1, with a weak D call TRBD2 (6 bases). Trimming left V 5 bases short and J 7 bases short, with 18 bases between. Germline CDR1 SNHLY, CDR2 FYNNEI. The CDR3 length is 15 residues. The CDR3: CASSPGEGAFNEQFF. In DNA form, the CDR3 reads TGTGCCAGCAGTCCGGGAGAAGGGGCGTTTAATGAGCAGTTCTTC. Full variable domain (rest looked up from reference TRBV2 and TRBJ2-1): EPEVTQTPSHQVTQMGQEVILRCVPISNHLYFYWYRQILGQKVEFLVSFYNNEISEKSEIFDDQFSVERPDGSNFTLKIRSTKLEDSAMYFCASSPGEGAFNEQFFGPGTRLTVL.

The table lists this clone with a count of one. The V gene is TRBV28, the J gene TRBJ1-1; the D gene is possibly TRBD1 (5 bases). This CDR3 contains 14 residues. CDR1 MDHEN and CDR2 SYDVKM come from the germline V gene. Deletions cut 6 bases from V and 5 bases from J, with 16 bases between. CDR3 loop: CASSLGGMGTEAFF. The DNA of the CDR3 is TGTGCCAGCAGCCTCGGGGGAATGGGGACTGAAGCTTTCTTT.

V is TRBV5-1 and J is TRBJ2-3; TRBD2 is a possible D gene (5 bases). Per germline, CDR1 SGHRS and CDR2 YFSETQ. The CDR3 sequence is 19 residues long. The V end was cut by 0 bases, the J end by 1 base, with 21 bases between. The CDR3, as DNA: TGCGCCAGCAGCTTGGAGAGCCCTGGAGGCTCCTGGGGCACAGATACGCAGTATTTT. Protein: CASSLESPGGSWGTDTQYF. Full variable domain (outside the CDR3, taken from reference TRBV5-1 and TRBJ2-3): KAGVTQTPRYLIKTRGQQVTLSCSPISGHRSVSWYQQTPGQGLQFLFEYFSETQRNKGNFPGRFSGRQFSNSRSEMNVSTLELGDSALYLCASSLESPGGSWGTDTQYFGPGTRLTVL.

On this clone: Germline is not matched at one junction end, which may reflect a read error. The CDR3 bases are TGCGTCAGCAGCGTAGGACAGCAAGAGACCCAGTACTTC. It specifies CVSSVGQQETQYF. The genes are TRBV5-1 and TRBJ2-5, with D possibly TRBD1 on 6 matching bases. The germline CDR1 and CDR2 sequences are SGHRS and YFSETQ. This CDR3 has 13 residues. The full variable domain, in which reference TRBV5-1 and TRBJ2-5 provide the parts outside the CDR3, is KAGVTQTPRYLIKTRGQQVTLSCSPISGHRSVSWYQQTPGQGLQFLFEYFSETQRNKGNFPGRFSGRQFSNSRSEMNVSTLELGDSALYLCVSSVGQQETQYFGPGTRLLVL.

The rearrangement uses TRBV7-2 and TRBJ1-2; a weak D match, TRBD1 (5 bases). CDR3 length equals 15 residues. Trimming left V 1 base short and J 8 bases short, with 17 bases between. CDR1 and CDR2 from the germline V gene are SGHTA and FQGNSA. The CDR3 DNA reads TGTGCCAGCAGCTTAGTTGGAGGGGCACAATCAGGCTACACCTTC. Amino acid sequence: CASSLVGGAQSGYTF.

The chain combines TRBV6-4 with TRBJ1-2; tentatively, D is TRBD1 (6 bases). The CDR3 covers 15 residues. Trimming left V 2 bases short and J 5 bases short, with 15 bases between. Per the germline V gene, CDR1 is MRHNA and CDR2 is SNTAGT. The CDR3 region has the DNA TGTGCCAGCAGTGACCGGGGCAGGGGAGGGTATGGCTACACCTTC. This translates into CASSDRGRGGYGYTF.

The J gene is TRBJ1-1, the V gene TRBV10-1, with D perhaps TRBD1 (6 bases). The germline CDR1 and CDR2 sequences are WNHNN and SYGVQD (reference sequence). The V and J ends lost 4 bases and 1 base respectively, with 13 bases between them. CDR3 size: 15 residues. The CDR3 sequence: CASSGAGEGNTEAFF. CDR3 sequence (DNA): TGCGCCAGCAGTGGAGCAGGGGAAGGGAACACTGAAGCTTTCTTT.

The chain joins TRBV4-1 to TRBJ2-2, with 15 bases aligning to TRBD2. With V trimmed by 2 bases and J by 5 bases, 12 bases remained unmatched. CDR3 length: 20 residues. The germline V gene has CDR1 MGHRA and CDR2 YSYEKL. DNA of the CDR3: TGCGCCAGCAGCCAAAGCCGGACTAGCGGGGGGGCCGGGCGAACCGGGGAGCTGTTTTTT. Residues: CASSQSRTSGGAGRTGELFF.

The V gene is TRBV9, the J gene TRBJ2-5, with TRBD2 identical over 16 bases. V lost 4 bases, J lost 4 bases, and 7 bases stayed unmatched. There are 17 residues in the CDR3. Germline CDR1 reads SGDLS; CDR2 reads YYNGEE. In nucleotides, the CDR3 is TGTGCCAGCAGCCCCGGGACTAGCGGGAGGGGAGGAGAGACCCAGTACTTC. Its translation is CASSPGTSGRGGETQYF.

The rearrangement links TRBV7-3 to TRBJ1-2; TRBD1 might be the D (5 bases). Germline V CDR1 and CDR2: SGHTA, FQGTGA. The V and J ends lost 5 bases and 7 bases respectively, with 17 bases between them. This CDR3 has 14 residues. The CDR3 spells CASSGTTGSAGYTF. In DNA form, the CDR3 reads TGTGCCAGCAGCGGGACTACGGGTTCTGCTGGCTACACCTTC.